These 7 T cell receptor beta chains came from one sample sequenced in a study of long-term antiretroviral therapy in people with HIV (dated by TCRdb to 2022 to 2024). The immunoSEQ hsTCRB v3.0 assay was used at survey level resolution to sequence the TRB variable region. Held by TCRdb, this immuneACCESS table contains in-frame sequences only and omits some clones. Under half of the omission traces to an unresolved V gene where checked; the cause of the rest is unknown. Counted in this sample were 30,000 or so clones; about nine tenths of them appeared once. Almost 7.5% of the sample lies in the top ten. The sample here was unsorted PBMCs, taken around 5 years before starting antiretroviral therapy. Receptors were obtained from a man between 45 and 60 years old with HIV.

This sequence joins TRBV4-2 and TRBJ2-1, with 10 bases aligning to TRBD2. V dropped 5 bases and J dropped 7; count of bases not matched to a gene: 8. Germline V gene sequence: CDR1 LGHNA, CDR2 YNFKEQ. This CDR3 contains 15 residues. Here the CDR3 DNA reads TGTGCCAGCAGCTCCGAACTAGCGGGATCAAATGAGCAGTTCTTC. Its translation is CASSSELAGSNEQFF.

The chain recombines TRBV19 with TRBJ2-2; D uncertain. Germline CDR1 LNHDA, CDR2 SQIVND (reference sequence). The V gene lost 3 bases and the J gene lost 7 bases, with 6 bases spanning the gap. The CDR3 has 12 residues. In DNA form, the CDR3 reads TGTGCCAGTAGTATCTGGAACGGGGAGCTGTTTTTT. Translating it yields CASSIWNGELFF.

The CDR3 DNA is TGTGCCAGCAGCTTAATCGGAACTGAAGCTTTCTTT. Its protein is CASSLIGTEAFF. The chain employs TRBV11-2 and TRBJ1-1; D remains ambiguous. The germline V gene encodes CDR1 SGHAT and CDR2 FQNNGV. The V and J ends lost 2 bases and 5 bases respectively, with 6 bases between them. The CDR3 sequence is 12 residues long.

This chain connects TRBV6-5 to TRBJ1-6, with D possibly TRBD1 on 6 matching bases. Trimming left V 7 bases short and J 4 bases short, with 14 bases between. The CDR3 has 15 residues. Per the germline V gene, CDR1 is MNHEY and CDR2 is SVGAGI. The chain's CDR3 is CASNRGGLYNSPLHF. In DNA, the CDR3 is TGTGCCAGCAACCGAGGGGGGCTATATAATTCACCCCTCCACTTT.

CDR3: CAGRQGNRDTIYF. In DNA form, the CDR3 reads TGTGCCGGTAGACAGGGGAATCGGGACACCATATATTTT. V and J are TRBV6-1 and TRBJ1-3, with 8 nucleotides matching TRBD1. J lost 8 bases, V lost 11 bases, and 11 bases had no gene match. Per germline, CDR1 MNHNS and CDR2 SASEGT. The CDR3 is 13 residues long.

This chain joins TRBV5-1 and TRBJ2-7; tentatively, D is TRBD2 (6 bases). Germline V gene lookup returns CDR1 SGHRS and CDR2 YFSETQ. V was trimmed by 0 bases and J by 0 bases, leaving 13 bases between them. This CDR3 region has 16 residues. The CDR3 sequence: CASSLASLASSYEQYF. Written as DNA, the CDR3 is TGCGCCAGCAGCTTGGCCAGTCTAGCGAGCTCCTACGAGCAGTACTTC.

In this sample, this clone is medium-sized. This sequence joins TRBV27 and TRBJ2-7; no reliable D call. Per germline, CDR1 MNHEY and CDR2 SMNVEV (reference sequence). CDR3 length equals 15 residues. Trimming shortened V by 2 bases and J by 3 bases, and 14 bases separated the two germline ends. The CDR3 nucleotides read TGTGCCAGCAGTTTAGACCCCCGGTCGGTCTACGAGCAGTACTTC. It specifies CASSLDPRSVYEQYF.